The present entry profiles one T cell receptor beta chain with its context. What it recognizes is unknown. Using immunoSEQ multiplex PCR, the repertoire was profiled, and TCRdb retains in-frame clones only, with some absent. The sample lists over 200,000 clones, 79% occurring once. The data belong to a study of cytotoxic CD8 clonotypes in ibrutinib-treated CLL. Looking at the study overall: Across the patients, about a dozen were relapsed/refractory, about 15 treatment-naive and roughly 18 IGHV unmutated. On average, each sample had approximately 260,000 productive templates and 100,000 or so productive rearrangements.

Germline assignment: CDR1 SGHTA and CDR2 FQGTGA. CDR3 length: 14 residues. V gave up 2 bases and J gave up 4 bases, with 11 bases separating them. General study results and limits: Researchers report that baseline clonality outpaced age-matched healthy donors and tracked circulating CD8+ T-cell counts.

The sample in question was PBMCs, obtained after 12 months of ibrutinib treatment. This TCR was recovered from a human donor with chronic lymphocytic leukemia. The rearrangement links TRBV7-3 to TRBJ1-1; tentatively, D is TRBD1 (6 bases). The CDR3 sequence: CASSLGGDGTEAFF. The CDR3 region has the DNA TGTGCCAGCAGCTTAGGGGGCGACGGCACTGAAGCTTTCTTT.